The table lists the clone carrying this T cell receptor (beta chain) with a few counts. It may be a read error: a sequence one base away is much more abundant. The investigators amplified TCR beta CDR3 regions from RNA transcripts. TCR CDR3 regions were first amplified by RT-PCR with HTBI primers. TCRdb re-analysed the multiplex PCR reads in MiXCR, keeping a single row per CDR3 protein. The sample has around 200,000 distinct CDR3 sequences, over 15% seen once. The sample belongs to a study of T cells in Graves' hyperthyroidism and ophthalmopathy. The CDR3 loop spans 15 amino acids. The V end lost 2 bases, the J end lost 4 bases, and 15 bases lay between the germline ends. From germline, CDR1 is SGHNT and CDR2 YYREEE (reference sequence).

The source material was blood. This sequence was found in a woman aged 45-60 years with Graves' hyperthyroidism. V usage is TRBV5-4 and J usage is TRBJ2-5, with D possibly TRBD1 on 6 matching bases. The CDR3 bases are TGTGCCAGCAGCTTAGGGCCGGGACACCGAGAGACCCAGTACTTC. It is translated as CASSLGPGHRETQYF.